These 2 T cell receptor beta chains share one sample of origin, sequenced in a study of long-term antiretroviral therapy in people with HIV. The assay, immunoSEQ v3.0, was run at survey level. Repertoires were generated with immunoSEQ multiplex PCR, while TCRdb's copy carries only in-frame clones and drops some. Here the sample spans approximately 13,000 clones, more than 70% being singletons. The source was unsorted PBMCs, collected 0.5 years before starting antiretroviral therapy. The receptors were gathered from a woman in her thirties or forties with HIV.

This chain joins TRBV5-5 and TRBJ2-3; D is ambiguous. The length of the CDR3 is 17 residues. Between the trimmed V and J ends, which lost 0 bases and 6 bases, there was a span of 20 bases. The germline gives CDR1 SGHKS, CDR2 YYEKEE (reference sequence). The CDR3 loop is CASSLGWAAGVVDTQYF. The DNA of the CDR3 is TGTGCCAGCAGCTTGGGCTGGGCTGCTGGGGTGGTGGATACGCAGTATTTT.

V gene TRBV5-6 combines with J gene TRBJ2-7, with D possibly called TRBD1 or TRBD2 (5 bases each). Germline assignment: CDR1 SGHDT and CDR2 YYEEEE. The germline V and J ends were trimmed by 0 bases and 3 bases, with 13 bases remaining between them. There are 15 residues in the CDR3. The CDR3 loop is CASSLVGAGVYEQYF. The CDR3 DNA reads TGTGCCAGCAGCTTGGTTGGGGCGGGCGTCTACGAGCAGTACTTC.